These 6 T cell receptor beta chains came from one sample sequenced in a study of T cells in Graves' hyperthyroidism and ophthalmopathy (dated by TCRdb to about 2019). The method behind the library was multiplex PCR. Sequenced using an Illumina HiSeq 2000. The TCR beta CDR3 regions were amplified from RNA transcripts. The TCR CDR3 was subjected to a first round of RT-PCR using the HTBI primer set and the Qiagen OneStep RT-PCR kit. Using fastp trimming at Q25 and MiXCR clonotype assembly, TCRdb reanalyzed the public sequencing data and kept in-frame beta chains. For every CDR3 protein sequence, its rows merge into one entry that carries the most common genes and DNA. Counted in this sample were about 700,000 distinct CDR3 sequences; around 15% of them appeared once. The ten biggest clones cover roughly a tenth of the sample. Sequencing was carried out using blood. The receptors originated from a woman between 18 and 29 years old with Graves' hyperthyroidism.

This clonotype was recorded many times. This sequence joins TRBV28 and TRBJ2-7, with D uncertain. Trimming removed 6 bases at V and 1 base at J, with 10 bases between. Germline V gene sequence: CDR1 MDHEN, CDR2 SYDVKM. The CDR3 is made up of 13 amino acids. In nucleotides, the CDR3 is TGTGCCAGCAGAGTCTCACGTTCCTACGAGCAGTACTTC. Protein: CASRVSRSYEQYF.

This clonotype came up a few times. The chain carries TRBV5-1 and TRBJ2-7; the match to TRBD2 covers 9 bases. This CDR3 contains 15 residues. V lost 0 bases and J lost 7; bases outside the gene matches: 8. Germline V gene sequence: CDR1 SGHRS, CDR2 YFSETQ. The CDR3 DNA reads TGCGCCAGCAGCTTGGTAGCGGGAGTGGATGGAGAGCAGTACTTC. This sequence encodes CASSLVAGVDGEQYF.

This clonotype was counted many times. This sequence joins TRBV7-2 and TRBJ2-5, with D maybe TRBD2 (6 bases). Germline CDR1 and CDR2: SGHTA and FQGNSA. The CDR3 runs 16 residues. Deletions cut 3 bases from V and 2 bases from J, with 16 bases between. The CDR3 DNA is TGTGCCAGCAGCTTTTTTGTTAGCGGTGATCAAGAGACCCAGTACTTC. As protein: CASSFFVSGDQETQYF.

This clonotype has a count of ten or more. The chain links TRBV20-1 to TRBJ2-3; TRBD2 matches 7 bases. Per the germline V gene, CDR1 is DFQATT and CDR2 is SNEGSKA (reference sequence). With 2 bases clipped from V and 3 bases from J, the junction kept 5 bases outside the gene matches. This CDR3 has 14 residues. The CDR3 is CSARPSGITDTQYF. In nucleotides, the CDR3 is TGCAGTGCTAGACCAAGCGGGATTACAGATACGCAGTATTTT.

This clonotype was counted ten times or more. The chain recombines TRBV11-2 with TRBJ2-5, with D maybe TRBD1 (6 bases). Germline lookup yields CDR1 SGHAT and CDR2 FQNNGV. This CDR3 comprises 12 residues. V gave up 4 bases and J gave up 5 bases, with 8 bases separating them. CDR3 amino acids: CASSWGRETQYF. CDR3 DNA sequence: TGTGCCAGCAGCTGGGGGCGGGAGACCCAGTACTTC.

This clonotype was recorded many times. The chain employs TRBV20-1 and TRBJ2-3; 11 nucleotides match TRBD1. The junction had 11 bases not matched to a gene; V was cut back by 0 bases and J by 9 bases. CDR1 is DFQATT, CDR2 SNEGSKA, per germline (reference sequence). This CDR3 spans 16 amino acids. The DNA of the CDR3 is TGCAGTGCTAGAGATCCCAACCGGGACAGGGGGAGAACGCAGTATTTT. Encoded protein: CSARDPNRDRGRTQYF.